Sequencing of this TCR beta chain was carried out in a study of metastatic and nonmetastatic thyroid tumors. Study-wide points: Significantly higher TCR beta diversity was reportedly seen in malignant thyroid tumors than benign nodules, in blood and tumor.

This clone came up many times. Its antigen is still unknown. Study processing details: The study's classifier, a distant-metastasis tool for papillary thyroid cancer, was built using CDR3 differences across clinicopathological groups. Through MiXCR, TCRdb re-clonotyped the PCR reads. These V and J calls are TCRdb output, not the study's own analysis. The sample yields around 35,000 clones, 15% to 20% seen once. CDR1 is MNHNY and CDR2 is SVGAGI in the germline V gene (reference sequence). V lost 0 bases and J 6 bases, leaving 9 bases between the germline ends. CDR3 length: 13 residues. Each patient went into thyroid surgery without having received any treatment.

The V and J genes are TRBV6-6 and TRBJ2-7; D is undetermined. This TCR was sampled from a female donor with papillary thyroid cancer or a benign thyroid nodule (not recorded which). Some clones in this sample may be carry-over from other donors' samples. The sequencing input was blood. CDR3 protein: CASSYSLTSEQYF. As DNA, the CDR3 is TGTGCCAGCAGTTACTCGTTAACATCCGAGCAGTACTTC.